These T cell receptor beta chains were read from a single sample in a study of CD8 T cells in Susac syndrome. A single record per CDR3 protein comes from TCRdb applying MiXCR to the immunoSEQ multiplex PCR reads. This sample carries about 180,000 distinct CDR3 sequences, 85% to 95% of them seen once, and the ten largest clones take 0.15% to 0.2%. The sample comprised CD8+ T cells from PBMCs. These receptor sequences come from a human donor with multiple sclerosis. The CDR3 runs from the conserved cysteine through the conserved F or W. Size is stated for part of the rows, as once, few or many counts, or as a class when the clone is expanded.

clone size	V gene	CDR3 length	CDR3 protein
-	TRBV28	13	CASSFTGTYEQYF
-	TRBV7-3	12	CASSTPPDTQYF
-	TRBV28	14	CASRPRPRTGELFF
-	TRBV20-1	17	CSARIPSNKGLIYGYTF
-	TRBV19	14	CASSTRGRVHEQYF
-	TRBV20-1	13	CSAQTAANEKLFF
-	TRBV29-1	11	CSVEETRGYTF
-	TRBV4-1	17	CASSQEGRGMFHYGYTF
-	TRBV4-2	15	CASSQVLAVGSGQFF
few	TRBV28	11	CASSFEETQYF
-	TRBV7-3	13	CASSDRPSSEAFF
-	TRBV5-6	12	CASSLADYGYTF
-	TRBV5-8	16	CASSPFGQESYYEQYF
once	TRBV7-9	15	CASSAQGSGTDTQYF
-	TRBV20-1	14	CSPKPYTGGNEQFF
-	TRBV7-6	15	CASSSLGLRDTEAFF
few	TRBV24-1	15	CATTTTSRANTEAFF
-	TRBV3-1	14	CASSQGRSMEKLFF
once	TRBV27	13	CASSQGVGSPLHF
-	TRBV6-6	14	CASNSDRHNSPLHF
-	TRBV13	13	CASSSQTGFGYTF
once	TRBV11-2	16	CASSSRSSLRGYEQYF
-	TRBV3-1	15	CASSQDGLALTSQYF
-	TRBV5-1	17	CASSHPTSGLPEETQYF
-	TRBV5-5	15	CASSWTPSGANVLTF
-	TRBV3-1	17	CASSQGRTGGYTDTQYF
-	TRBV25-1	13	CASSEEGSTEAFF
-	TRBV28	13	CASRLPGDTEAFF
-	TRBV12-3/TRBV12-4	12	CASRSTSYEQYF